Listed below are T cell receptor beta chains from one sample, sequenced in a study of CD8 T cells in Susac syndrome. TCRdb analysed the immunoSEQ multiplex PCR reads with MiXCR anew, one entry per CDR3 protein. The sample holds under 300,000 distinct CDR3 sequences, 90% to 96% seen once. The sample taken for sequencing was CD4+ T cells from PBMCs. These TCRs come from a human donor with Susac syndrome. The CDR3 runs from the conserved cysteine through the conserved F or W. Fields, in order: J gene, V gene, D gene, CDR3 protein, CDR3 DNA. A D gene is named only where the DNA matches it firmly.

j_call: TRBJ1-2; v_call: TRBV15; d_call: -; cdr3_aa: CATSNHDRNGGYTF; cdr3_nt: TGTGCCACCAGCAACCATGACCGGAATGGAGGCTACACCTTC
j_call: TRBJ2-1; v_call: TRBV5-1; d_call: -; cdr3_aa: CASSLQNEQFF; cdr3_nt: TGTGCCAGCAGTTTACAGAATGAGCAGTTCTTC
j_call: TRBJ1-4; v_call: TRBV20-1; d_call: -; cdr3_aa: CSAPRDTNEKLFF; cdr3_nt: TGCAGTGCTCCGCGGGACACAAATGAAAAACTGTTTTTT
j_call: TRBJ1-1; v_call: TRBV29-1; d_call: TRBD1; cdr3_aa: CSVSDRGTEAFF; cdr3_nt: TGCAGCGTGTCGGACAGGGGCACTGAAGCTTTCTTT
j_call: TRBJ2-5; v_call: TRBV28; d_call: -; cdr3_aa: CASSIFTGLETQYF; cdr3_nt: TGTGCCAGCAGTATCTTCACAGGATTGGAGACCCAGTACTTC
j_call: TRBJ2-3; v_call: TRBV11-3; d_call: -; cdr3_aa: CASSPTAGDTQYF; cdr3_nt: TGTGCCAGCAGCCCAACGGCGGGAGATACGCAGTATTTT
j_call: TRBJ2-5; v_call: TRBV2; d_call: TRBD2; cdr3_aa: CASLREGLETQYF; cdr3_nt: TGTGCCAGCTTACGGGAGGGCCTTGAGACCCAGTACTTC
j_call: TRBJ2-7; v_call: TRBV12-3/TRBV12-4; d_call: TRBD2; cdr3_aa: CASRGLAAYEQYF; cdr3_nt: TGTGCCAGCAGGGGACTAGCGGCCTACGAGCAGTACTTC
j_call: TRBJ2-3; v_call: TRBV29-1; d_call: -; cdr3_aa: CSVEGGEVTSHTDTQYF; cdr3_nt: TGCAGCGTTGAAGGGGGGGAAGTGACTAGTCATACAGATACGCAGTATTTT
j_call: TRBJ1-1; v_call: TRBV2; d_call: -; cdr3_aa: CASRVARDTEAFF; cdr3_nt: TGTGCCAGCAGGGTGGCAAGGGACACTGAAGCTTTCTTT
j_call: TRBJ2-5; v_call: TRBV20-1; d_call: -; cdr3_aa: CSAPLVGTEGTQYF; cdr3_nt: TGCAGTGCGCCGCTTGTCGGGACGGAGGGGACCCAGTACTTC
j_call: TRBJ2-1; v_call: TRBV20-1; d_call: -; cdr3_aa: CSARAGLPDNEQFF; cdr3_nt: TGCAGTGCTAGAGCGGGATTACCTGACAATGAGCAGTTCTTC
j_call: TRBJ2-7; v_call: TRBV29-1; d_call: -; cdr3_aa: CSVEIWGSAYEQYF; cdr3_nt: TGCAGCGTTGAAATCTGGGGATCGGCCTACGAGCAGTACTTC
j_call: TRBJ1-1; v_call: TRBV19; d_call: -; cdr3_aa: CASTEGGEAFF; cdr3_nt: TGTGCCAGTACCGAAGGGGGGGAAGCTTTCTTT
j_call: TRBJ2-7; v_call: TRBV29-1; d_call: TRBD2; cdr3_aa: CSAAPRQLPTPGGSYEQYF; cdr3_nt: TGCAGCGCTGCCCCCCGTCAGCTGCCCACCCCGGGAGGTAGCTACGAGCAGTACTTC
j_call: TRBJ2-4; v_call: TRBV15; d_call: -; cdr3_aa: CATSRDRGPAKNIQYF; cdr3_nt: TGTGCCACCAGCAGAGACAGGGGCCCAGCCAAAAACATTCAGTACTTC
j_call: TRBJ2-1; v_call: TRBV20-1; d_call: -; cdr3_aa: CSARFSGDPRGSYNEQFF; cdr3_nt: TGCAGTGCTAGATTCTCCGGCGACCCTCGCGGGTCCTACAATGAGCAGTTCTTC